These 6 T cell receptor beta chains came from one sample sequenced in a study of cytomegalovirus exposure and HLA in healthy donors. PCR amplification relied on 60 Vbeta primers (plus 13 Jbeta primers). Sequencing used immunoSEQ multiplex PCR; TCRdb keeps in-frame clones, though not all of them. The data contain over 150,000 clones, about 72% of them singletons. The sequenced material came from PBMCs. The receptors here all came from a man aged 60 to 69 in good health and CMV-seronegative.

This chain connects TRBV6-1 to TRBJ2-7, with 8 bases lining up with TRBD2. The CDR3 runs 13 residues. V lost 10 bases, J lost 2 bases, and 7 bases stayed unmatched. Per germline, CDR1 MNHNS and CDR2 SASEGT. CDR3 loop: CATWTSHTYEQYF. As DNA, the CDR3 is TGTGCCACCTGGACTAGCCATACCTACGAGCAGTACTTC.

The chain links TRBV28 to TRBJ2-1, with TRBD2 matching 10 bases. The V segment lost 5 bases and the J segment 4 bases; nucleotides outside the gene matches: 5. This CDR3 is 15 amino acids long. The germline V gene has CDR1 MDHEN and CDR2 SYDVKM. The CDR3 region has the DNA TGTGCCAGCAGTGCCAGCGGGGGGGCGTACAATGAGCAGTTCTTC. This gives the protein CASSASGGAYNEQFF.

The chain is built from TRBV18 and TRBJ2-7; 9 bases line up with TRBD2. With 6 bases clipped from V and 2 bases from J, the junction kept 8 bases outside the gene matches. This CDR3 contains 15 residues. The germline V gene encodes CDR1 KGHSH and CDR2 LQKENI. CDR3: CASSNAASGTYEQYF. The DNA of the CDR3 is TGTGCCAGCTCGAATGCGGCTAGCGGGACCTACGAGCAGTACTTC.

The chain uses TRBV9 and TRBJ2-2; the D is unclear. Looked up from germline, CDR1 is SGDLS and CDR2 is YYNGEE. The CDR3 length is 14 residues. V lost 0 bases, J lost 6 bases, and 9 bases lay in between. The CDR3 loop is CASSVAIYSGELFF. CDR3 sequence (DNA): TGTGCCAGCAGCGTAGCTATCTACTCCGGGGAGCTGTTTTTT.

In this sample, this clone turned up a few times. This rearrangement joins TRBV27 to TRBJ2-7; the match to TRBD2 covers 8 bases. Per germline, CDR1 MNHEY and CDR2 SMNVEV (reference sequence). There are 15 residues in the CDR3. V lost 1 base and J lost 3; bases outside the gene matches: 5. CDR3 in DNA: TGTGCCAGCAGTTTATTAGCGGGGTTCATCTACGAGCAGTACTTC. Its protein is CASSLLAGFIYEQYF.

The chain is built from TRBV7-3 and TRBJ2-1, with 7 bases lining up with TRBD2. The germline V gene encodes CDR1 SGHTA and CDR2 FQGTGA. The CDR3 consists of 14 residues. V dropped 4 bases and J dropped 7; count of bases not matched to a gene: 7. CDR3: CASSSHLGGNEQFF. In DNA, the CDR3 is TGTGCCAGCAGCTCGCACTTGGGAGGGAATGAGCAGTTCTTC.